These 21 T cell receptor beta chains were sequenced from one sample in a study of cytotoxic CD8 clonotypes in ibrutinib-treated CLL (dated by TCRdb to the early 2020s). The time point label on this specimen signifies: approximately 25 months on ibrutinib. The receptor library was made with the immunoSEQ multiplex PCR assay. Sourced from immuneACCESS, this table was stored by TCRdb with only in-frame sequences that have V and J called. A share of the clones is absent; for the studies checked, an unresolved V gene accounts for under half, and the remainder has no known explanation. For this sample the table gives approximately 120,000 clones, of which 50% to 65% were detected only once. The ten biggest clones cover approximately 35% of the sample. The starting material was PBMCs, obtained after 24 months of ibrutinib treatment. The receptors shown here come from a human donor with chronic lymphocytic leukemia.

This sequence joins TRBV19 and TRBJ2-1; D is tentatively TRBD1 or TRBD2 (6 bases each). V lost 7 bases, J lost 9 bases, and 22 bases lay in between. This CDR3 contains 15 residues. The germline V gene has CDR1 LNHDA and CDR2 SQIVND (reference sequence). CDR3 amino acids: CASIPQGNLGGEQFF. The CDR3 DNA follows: TGTGCCAGTATACCCCAGGGGAACCTCGGGGGTGAGCAGTTCTTC.

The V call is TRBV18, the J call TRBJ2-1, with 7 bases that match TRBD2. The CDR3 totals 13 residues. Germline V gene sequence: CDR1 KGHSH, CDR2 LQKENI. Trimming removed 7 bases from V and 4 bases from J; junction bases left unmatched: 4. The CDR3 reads CASCTSAYNEQFF. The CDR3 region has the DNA TGTGCCAGCTGTACTAGCGCTTACAATGAGCAGTTCTTC.

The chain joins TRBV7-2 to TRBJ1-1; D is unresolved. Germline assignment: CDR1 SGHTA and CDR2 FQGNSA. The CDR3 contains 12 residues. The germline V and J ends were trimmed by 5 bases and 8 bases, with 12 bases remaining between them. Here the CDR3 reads CASSLRAGEAFF. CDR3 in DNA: TGTGCCAGCAGCCTTCGGGCGGGGGAAGCTTTCTTT.

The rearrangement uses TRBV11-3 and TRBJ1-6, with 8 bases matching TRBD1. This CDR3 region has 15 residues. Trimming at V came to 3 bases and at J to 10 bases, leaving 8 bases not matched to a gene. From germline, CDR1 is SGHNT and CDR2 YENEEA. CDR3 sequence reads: CASSFATGVRSPLHF. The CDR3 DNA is TGTGCCAGCAGCTTCGCGACAGGGGTGAGGTCACCCCTCCACTTT.

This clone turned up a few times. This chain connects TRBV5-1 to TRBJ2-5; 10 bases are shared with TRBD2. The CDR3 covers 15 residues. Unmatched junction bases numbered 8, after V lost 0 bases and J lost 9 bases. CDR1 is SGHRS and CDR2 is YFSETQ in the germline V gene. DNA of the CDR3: TGCGCCAGCAGCTTGGCTAGCGGGGGACCTGAGGCCCAGTACTTC. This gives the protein CASSLASGGPEAQYF. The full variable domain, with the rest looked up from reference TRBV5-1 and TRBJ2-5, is KAGVTQTPRYLIKTRGQQVTLSCSPISGHRSVSWYQQTPGQGLQFLFEYFSETQRNKGNFPGRFSGRQFSNSRSEMNVSTLELGDSALYLCASSLASGGPEAQYFGPGTRLLVL.

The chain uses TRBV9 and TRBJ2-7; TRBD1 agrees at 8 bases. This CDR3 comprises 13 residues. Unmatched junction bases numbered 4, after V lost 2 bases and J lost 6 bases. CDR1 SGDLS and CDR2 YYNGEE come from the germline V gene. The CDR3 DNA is TGTGCCAGCAGCGTCTCAGGGGGCCTCGAGCAGTACTTC. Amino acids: CASSVSGGLEQYF.

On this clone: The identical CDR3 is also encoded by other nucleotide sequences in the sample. CDR3 bases: TGTGCCAGCAGTCCTTACAATGAGCAGTTCTTC. This codes for CASSPYNEQFF. V and J are TRBV2 and TRBJ2-1; D is undetermined. Trimming stripped 5 bases from V and 4 bases from J, with 3 bases between. Germline V CDR1 and CDR2: SNHLY, FYNNEI. There are 11 residues in the CDR3.

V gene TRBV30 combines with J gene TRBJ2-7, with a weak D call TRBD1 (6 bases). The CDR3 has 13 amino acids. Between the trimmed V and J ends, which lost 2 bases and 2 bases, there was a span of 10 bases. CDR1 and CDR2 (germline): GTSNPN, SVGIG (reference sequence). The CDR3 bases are TGTGCCTGGAGTCTACAGGGTCCCTACGAGCAGTACTTC. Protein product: CAWSLQGPYEQYF.

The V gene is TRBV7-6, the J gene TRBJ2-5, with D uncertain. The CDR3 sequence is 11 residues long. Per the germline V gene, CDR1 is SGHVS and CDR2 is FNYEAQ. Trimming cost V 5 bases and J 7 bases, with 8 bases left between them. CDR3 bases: TGTGCCAGCAGCCTAGGAGTGACCCAGTACTTC. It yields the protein CASSLGVTQYF. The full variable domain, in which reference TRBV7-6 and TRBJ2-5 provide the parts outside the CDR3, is GAGVSQSPRYKVTKRGQDVALRCDPISGHVSLYWYRQALGQGPEFLTYFNYEAQQDKSGLPNDRFSAERPEGSISTLTIQRTEQRDSAMYRCASSLGVTQYFGPGTRLLVL.

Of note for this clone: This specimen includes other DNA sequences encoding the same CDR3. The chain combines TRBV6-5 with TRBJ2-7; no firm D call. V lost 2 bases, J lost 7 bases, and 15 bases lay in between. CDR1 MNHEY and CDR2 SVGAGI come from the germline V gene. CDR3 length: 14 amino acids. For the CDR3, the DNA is TGTGCCAGCAGTTACGTTTCGGGCGAGGTGGAGCAGTACTTC. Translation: CASSYVSGEVEQYF.

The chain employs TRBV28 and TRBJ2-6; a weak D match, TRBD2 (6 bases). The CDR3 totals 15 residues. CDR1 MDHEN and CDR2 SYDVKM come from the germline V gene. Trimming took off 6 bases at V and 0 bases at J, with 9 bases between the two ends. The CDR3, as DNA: TGTGCCAGCAGGTTGGGGGGCTCTGGGGCCAACGTCCTGACTTTC. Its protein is CASRLGGSGANVLTF.

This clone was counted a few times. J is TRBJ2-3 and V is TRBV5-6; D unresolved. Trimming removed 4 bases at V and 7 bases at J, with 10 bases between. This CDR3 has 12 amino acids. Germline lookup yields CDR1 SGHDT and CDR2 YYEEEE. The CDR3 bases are TGTGCCAGCAGCCCCGGCAGTCATACGCAGTATTTT. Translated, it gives CASSPGSHTQYF.

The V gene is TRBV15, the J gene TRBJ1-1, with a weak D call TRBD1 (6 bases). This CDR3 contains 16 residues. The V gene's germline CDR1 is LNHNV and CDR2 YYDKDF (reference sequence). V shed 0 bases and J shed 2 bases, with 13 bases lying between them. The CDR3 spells CATSRDMGGVNTEAFF. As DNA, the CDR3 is TGTGCCACCAGCAGAGATATGGGGGGCGTTAACACTGAAGCTTTCTTT.

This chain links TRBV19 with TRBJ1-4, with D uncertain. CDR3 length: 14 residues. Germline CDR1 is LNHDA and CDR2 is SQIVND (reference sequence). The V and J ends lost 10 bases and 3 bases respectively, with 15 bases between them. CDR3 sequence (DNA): TGTGCCACCCAGGACCGCTTCGCTAATGAAAAACTGTTTTTT. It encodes CATQDRFANEKLFF.

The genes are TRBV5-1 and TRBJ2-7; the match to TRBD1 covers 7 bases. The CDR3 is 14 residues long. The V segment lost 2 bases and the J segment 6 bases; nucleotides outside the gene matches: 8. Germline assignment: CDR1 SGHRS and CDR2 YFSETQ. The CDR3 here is CASSFQGDSAEQYF. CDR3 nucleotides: TGCGCCAGCAGCTTTCAGGGGGATTCGGCCGAGCAGTACTTC.

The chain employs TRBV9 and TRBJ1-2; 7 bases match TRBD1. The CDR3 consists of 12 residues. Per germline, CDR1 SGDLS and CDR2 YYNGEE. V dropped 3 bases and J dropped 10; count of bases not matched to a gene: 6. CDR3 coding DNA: TGTGCCAGCAGCGCCCTGGGACAGTTCTACACCTTC. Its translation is CASSALGQFYTF.

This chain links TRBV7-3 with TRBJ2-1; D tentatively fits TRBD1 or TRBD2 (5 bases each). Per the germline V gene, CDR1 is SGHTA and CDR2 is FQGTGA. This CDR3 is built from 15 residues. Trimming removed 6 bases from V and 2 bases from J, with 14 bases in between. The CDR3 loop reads CASSYGTTTYNEQFF. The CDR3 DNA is TGTGCCAGCAGTTATGGGACCACTACCTACAATGAGCAGTTCTTC.

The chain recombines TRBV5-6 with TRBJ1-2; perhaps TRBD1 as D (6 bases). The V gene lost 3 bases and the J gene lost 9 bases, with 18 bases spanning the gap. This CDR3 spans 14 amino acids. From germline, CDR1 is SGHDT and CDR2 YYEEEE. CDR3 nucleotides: TGTGCCAGCAGCTCTCAGGACAGAATGATTAGCTACACCTTC. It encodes CASSSQDRMISYTF.

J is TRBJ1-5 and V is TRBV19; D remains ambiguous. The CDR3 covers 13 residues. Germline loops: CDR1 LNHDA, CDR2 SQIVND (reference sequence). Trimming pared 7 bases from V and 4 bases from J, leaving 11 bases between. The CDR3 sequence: CASTQERNQPQHF. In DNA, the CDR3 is TGTGCCAGTACCCAAGAGCGGAATCAGCCCCAGCATTTT.

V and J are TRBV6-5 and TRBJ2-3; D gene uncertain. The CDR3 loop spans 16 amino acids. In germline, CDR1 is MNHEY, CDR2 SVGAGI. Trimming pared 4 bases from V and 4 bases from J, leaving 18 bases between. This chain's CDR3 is CASSSPRPQAPDTQYF. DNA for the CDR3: TGTGCCAGCAGTTCCCCCCGGCCCCAGGCCCCAGATACGCAGTATTTT.

The DNA of the CDR3 is TGCAGCGTGGTAAGATCAGGAGCCCCGAACATTCAGTACTTC. This encodes CSVVRSGAPNIQYF. J is TRBJ2-4 and V is TRBV29-1; no reliable D call. The CDR3 consists of 14 residues. Trimming cost V 6 bases and J 7 bases, with 19 bases left between them. Germline V gives CDR1 SQVTM, CDR2 ANQGSEA.